A single sample is the source of the 26 T cell receptor beta chains below, sequenced in a study of T cells in Graves' hyperthyroidism and ophthalmopathy. There were TCR beta CDR3 regions amplified from RNA transcripts. During a first-round RT-PCR of the TCR CDR3, the HTBI primer set was used. TCRdb recomputed calls from the multiplex PCR reads with MiXCR, one row per CDR3 protein. The table includes about 300,000 distinct CDR3 sequences, roughly 19% detected once. Sequencing input: blood. These receptors all stem from a man in his forties or fifties with Graves' ophthalmopathy.

The sample holds many counts of this clonotype. One end of the junction varies from germline; a read error may be responsible. In DNA, the CDR3 is TGTGCCAGCAGCTTAGGTCCCGAAGAGACCCAGTACTTC. Residues: CASSLGPEETQYF. The V call is TRBV5-1, the J call TRBJ2-5; D call uncertain. Germline CDR1 is SGHRS and CDR2 is YFSETQ. The CDR3 spans 13 residues.

This clonotype was recorded many times. This chain links TRBV11-2 with TRBJ1-1; D uncertain. V was trimmed by 5 bases and J by 3 bases, leaving 10 bases between them. The germline V gene encodes CDR1 SGHAT and CDR2 FQNNGV. The CDR3 sequence is 13 residues long. The CDR3 loop is CASSPRRDTEAFF. The CDR3 DNA reads as TGTGCCAGCAGCCCGAGGCGTGACACTGAAGCTTTCTTT.

The chain combines TRBV5-1 with TRBJ2-2; the match to TRBD2 covers 7 bases. Per germline, CDR1 SGHRS and CDR2 YFSETQ. The CDR3 runs to 17 residues. V lost 7 bases, J lost 0 bases, and 12 bases stayed unmatched. DNA of the CDR3: TGCGCCAGCCGCCCGGGTGCGGGAGCCGCGAACACCGGGGAGCTGTTTTTT. Protein: CASRPGAGAANTGELFF.

The table lists this clonotype with many counts. The rearrangement joins TRBV5-5 to TRBJ2-3; 10 bases match TRBD2. J gave up 6 bases and V 6 bases, and 13 bases lay outside the gene matches. The germline gives CDR1 SGHKS, CDR2 YYEKEE (reference sequence). This CDR3 region has 16 residues. The CDR3 coding sequence is TGTGCCAGCAACACGGGACTAGCGCGGCTCGGGGATACGCAGTATTTT. Encoded protein: CASNTGLARLGDTQYF.

This clonotype was picked up a small number of times. V gene TRBV15 combines with J gene TRBJ2-3; D remains unclear. Germline V gene sequence: CDR1 LNHNV, CDR2 YYDKDF (reference sequence). V lost 3 bases and J 6 bases, leaving 10 bases between the germline ends. This CDR3 contains 13 residues. The CDR3 DNA reads as TGTGCCACCAGCAGCTCTGTCAGGGATACGCAGTATTTT. It codes for CATSSSVRDTQYF.

This clonotype has just a few counts. CDR3 nucleotide sequence: TGTGCCAGCACACAGGGCTCTGGGGCCAACGTCCTGACTTTC. It yields the protein CASTQGSGANVLTF. This rearrangement joins TRBV6-1 to TRBJ2-6; D may be TRBD1 (6 bases). This CDR3 comprises 14 residues. Germline V lookup: CDR1 MNHNS, CDR2 SASEGT. The V end lost 7 bases, the J end lost 0 bases, and 7 bases lay between the germline ends.

This clonotype was observed at least ten times. The J gene is TRBJ2-7, the V gene TRBV6-1; D perhaps matches TRBD1 (6 bases). With 5 bases removed from V and 3 bases from J, the gap between germline ends came to 17 bases. Germline V gene lookup returns CDR1 MNHNS and CDR2 SASEGT. CDR3 length equals 15 residues. CDR3 region: CASSLRALGGYEQYF. In DNA, the CDR3 is TGTGCCAGCAGTCTTAGGGCTTTAGGGGGCTACGAGCAGTACTTC.

This clonotype was seen many times. A junction boundary mismatches the germline segment, possibly from a read error. The chain is built from TRBV7-2 and TRBJ2-3; 11 bases match TRBD2. Germline V gene data show CDR1 as SGHTA and CDR2 as FQGNSA. This CDR3 is 16 amino acids long. This CDR3 reads CASNLDPSGRRDTQYF. Written as DNA, the CDR3 is TGTGCCAGCAACTTAGACCCTAGCGGGAGGAGGGATACGCAGTATTTT. Supplemented by reference TRBV7-2 and TRBJ2-3, the full variable domain reads GAGVSQSPSNKVTEKGKDVELRCDPISGHTALYWYRQSLGQGLEFLIYFQGNSAPDKSGLPSDRFSAERTGGSVSTLTIQRTQQEDSAVYLCASNLDPSGRRDTQYFGPGTRLTVL.

This clonotype was seen a handful of times. This sequence joins TRBV20-1 and TRBJ2-2; 7 positions agree with TRBD2. CDR3 size: 16 residues. V was pared by 6 bases and J by 6 bases, with 16 bases of the junction left unmatched. The germline V gene encodes CDR1 DFQATT and CDR2 SNEGSKA (reference sequence). In DNA, the CDR3 is TGCAGTGCAACCGATAAACTAGCGAGAGTATCCGGGGAGCTGTTTTTT. Amino acid sequence: CSATDKLARVSGELFF.

This clonotype has more than one count but fewer than ten. V is TRBV6-2 or TRBV6-3 and J is TRBJ2-7, with 8 positions matching TRBD1. The CDR3 extends over 16 amino acids. Germline-derived CDR1 and CDR2 are MNHEY and SVGEGT. After removal of 4 bases from V and 4 bases from J, the junction contained 12 bases not matched to a gene. The DNA for the CDR3 is TGTGCCAGCAGTTTCACACCCAGGGGGCACTTTTACGAGCAGTACTTC. It yields the protein CASSFTPRGHFYEQYF.

The chain is built from TRBV5-4 and TRBJ2-1; 13 bases fit TRBD2. CDR1 is SGHNT and CDR2 is YYREEE in the germline V gene (reference sequence). The CDR3 spans 16 residues. V shed 4 bases and J 10 bases; nucleotides not matched to a gene: 11. CDR3 sequence reads: CASSPRTSGSPREQFF. The CDR3 DNA reads as TGTGCCAGCAGCCCGCGGACTAGCGGGAGTCCTAGGGAGCAGTTCTTC. The complete variable domain, with remaining parts taken from reference TRBV5-4 and TRBJ2-1, reads ETGVTQSPTHLIKTRGQQVTLRCSSQSGHNTVSWYQQALGQGPQFIFQYYREEENGRGNFPPRFSGLQFPNYSSELNVNALELDDSALYLCASSPRTSGSPREQFFGPGTRLTVL.

The chain couples TRBV7-9 to TRBJ2-7; D remains ambiguous. The germline gives CDR1 SEHNR, CDR2 FQNEAQ (reference sequence). V was clipped by 2 bases and J by 4 bases, with 12 bases between them. The CDR3 has 14 amino acids. CDR3: CASSLRLDQYEQYF. The CDR3 bases are TGTGCCAGCAGCTTAAGACTGGATCAGTACGAGCAGTACTTC.

This clonotype was counted many times. The rearrangement joins TRBV28 to TRBJ1-5; 9 positions match TRBD1. Trimming removed 6 bases from V and 3 bases from J; junction bases left unmatched: 9. The CDR3 covers 16 residues. The germline CDR1 and CDR2 sequences are MDHEN and SYDVKM. CDR3 residues: CASRGDRAPNNQPQHF. CDR3 sequence (DNA): TGTGCCAGCAGGGGGGACAGGGCGCCGAACAATCAGCCCCAGCATTTT. The whole variable domain, remainder taken from reference TRBV28 and TRBJ1-5, is DVKVTQSSRYLVKRTGEKVFLECVQDMDHENMFWYRQDPGLGLRLIYFSYDVKMKEKGDIPEGYSVSREKKERFSLILESASTNQTSMYLCASRGDRAPNNQPQHFGDGTRLSIL.

This clonotype has at least ten counts. The genes are TRBV24-1 and TRBJ1-1; D is undetermined. From germline, CDR1 is KGHDR and CDR2 SFDVKD. The germline V and J ends were trimmed by 3 bases and 5 bases, with 6 bases remaining between them. There are 12 residues in the CDR3. The CDR3 is CATSDPQTEAFF. For the CDR3, the DNA is TGTGCCACCAGTGATCCCCAAACTGAAGCTTTCTTT.

This clonotype has more than one count but fewer than ten. V gene TRBV14 combines with J gene TRBJ2-3, with 9 bases that match TRBD1. Unmatched junction bases numbered 7, after V lost 4 bases and J lost 5 bases. The V gene's germline CDR1 is SGHDN and CDR2 FVKESK. The CDR3 runs 15 residues. CDR3 nucleotides: TGTGCCAGCAGCCCCCTCGGGACAGGGATAGATACGCAGTATTTT. Translating it yields CASSPLGTGIDTQYF.

This clonotype was seen repeatedly, ten times or more. The J gene is TRBJ1-2, the V gene TRBV2, with D perhaps TRBD1 (6 bases). V was clipped by 6 bases and J by 3 bases, with 20 bases between them. The CDR3 is made up of 16 amino acids. Germline CDR1 is SNHLY and CDR2 is FYNNEI. CDR3 loop: CASRPEGGGKDYGYTF. CDR3 bases: TGTGCCAGCAGACCTGAAGGGGGGGGAAAGGACTATGGCTACACCTTC.

This clonotype has a count of ten or more. This chain connects TRBV7-3 to TRBJ2-1, with 11 bases fitting TRBD2. The V gene's germline CDR1 is SGHTA and CDR2 FQGTGA. With 1 base clipped from V and 8 bases from J, the junction kept 10 bases outside the gene matches. CDR3 length: 17 amino acids. The CDR3 sequence is CASSLSLTSGSDHEQFF. The CDR3 coding sequence is TGTGCCAGCAGCTTAAGCTTAACTAGCGGGAGCGACCATGAGCAGTTCTTC. Filled out from reference TRBV7-3 and TRBJ2-1, the complete variable domain reads GAGVSQTPSNKVTEKGKYVELRCDPISGHTALYWYRQSLGQGPEFLIYFQGTGAADDSGLPNDRFFAVRPEGSVSTLKIQRTERGDSAVYLCASSLSLTSGSDHEQFFGPGTRLTVL.

This chain uses TRBV6-5 with TRBJ1-4; D possibly corresponds to TRBD1 (5 bases). There are 14 residues in the CDR3. Germline V gives CDR1 MNHEY, CDR2 SVGAGI. V lost 0 bases and J lost 8, with 10 bases in between. The CDR3 DNA sequence: TGTGCCAGCAGTTACTCGGGGGAGGGAGAAAAACTGTTTTTT. This gives the protein CASSYSGEGEKLFF.

The table lists this clonotype with many counts. The chain couples TRBV11-2 to TRBJ2-7; 10 bases match TRBD2. The CDR3 contains 16 residues. J was trimmed by 2 bases and V by 0 bases; bases with no gene match: 4. Germline-derived CDR1 and CDR2 are SGHAT and FQNNGV. The CDR3 spells CASSLDYLAGAYEQYF. DNA of the CDR3: TGTGCCAGCAGCTTAGATTACCTAGCGGGAGCCTACGAGCAGTACTTC.

This clonotype has more than one count but fewer than ten. The CDR3 sequence: CASSSATGGSYEQYF. DNA for the CDR3: TGTGCCAGTAGTTCCGCGACAGGGGGATCCTACGAGCAGTACTTC. The chain joins TRBV19 to TRBJ2-7; 9 nucleotides align to TRBD1. Germline assignment: CDR1 LNHDA and CDR2 SQIVND (reference sequence). This CDR3 region has 15 residues. Trimming at V came to 5 bases and at J to 1 base, leaving 6 bases not matched to a gene.

This clonotype was found a few times. The chain recombines TRBV5-6 with TRBJ1-1; no clear D gene. Germline-derived CDR1 and CDR2 are SGHDT and YYEEEE. The V gene lost 3 bases and the J gene lost 0 bases, with 9 bases spanning the gap. CDR3 length: 14 amino acids. The CDR3 DNA follows: TGTGCCAGCAGCTCGGGGTTGTTGAACACTGAAGCTTTCTTT. Its translation is CASSSGLLNTEAFF. Full variable domain (missing parts from reference TRBV5-6 and TRBJ1-1): DAGVTQSPTHLIKTRGQQVTLRCSPKSGHDTVSWYQQALGQGPQFIFQYYEEEERQRGNFPDRFSGHQFPNYSSELNVNALLLGDSALYLCASSSGLLNTEAFFGQGTRLTVV.

The gene calls are TRBV10-3 and TRBJ1-1; D ambiguous. CDR1 is ENHRY and CDR2 is SYGVKD in the germline V gene. The CDR3 loop spans 13 amino acids. V was trimmed by 6 bases and J by 1 base, leaving 9 bases between them. CDR3 coding DNA: TGTGCCATCAGCCTTAAGCCGAACACTGAAGCTTTCTTT. Its protein is CAISLKPNTEAFF.

This clonotype has at least ten counts. This chain joins TRBV3-1 and TRBJ1-3; D is ambiguous. The CDR3 length is 16 residues. V lost 1 base, J lost 1 base, and 11 bases lay in between. Per the germline V gene, CDR1 is LGHDT and CDR2 is YNNKEL (reference sequence). The CDR3 here is CASSQVPRESGNTIYF. The CDR3 DNA reads as TGTGCCAGCAGCCAAGTACCTAGGGAATCTGGAAACACCATATATTTT.

This clonotype has a count of ten or more. V is TRBV9 and J is TRBJ2-1, with TRBD2 matching over 7 bases. Germline V CDR1 and CDR2: SGDLS, YYNGEE. The CDR3 has 14 amino acids. Trimming cost V 3 bases and J 8 bases; bases outside gene matches: 8. This chain's CDR3 is CASSAGLNGHEQFF. Here the CDR3 DNA reads TGTGCCAGCAGCGCGGGACTAAACGGGCATGAGCAGTTCTTC.

This clonotype turned up a few times. The chain joins TRBV6-1 to TRBJ1-1; 9 bases match TRBD1. V lost 6 bases and J lost 6; bases outside the gene matches: 8. The CDR3 runs 14 residues. CDR1 MNHNS and CDR2 SASEGT come from the germline V gene. The DNA for the CDR3 is TGTGCCAGCAGGGTACAGGGGGCTGGGGCTGAAGCTTTCTTT. It specifies CASRVQGAGAEAFF.

V usage is TRBV28 and J usage is TRBJ2-2; no reliable D call. Trimming left V 10 bases short and J 0 bases short, with 9 bases between. Per the germline V gene, CDR1 is MDHEN and CDR2 is SYDVKM. The CDR3 consists of 13 residues. The CDR3 spells CATPTANTGELFF. Written as DNA, the CDR3 is TGTGCCACCCCGACGGCGAACACCGGGGAGCTGTTTTTT.